The 18 T cell receptor beta chains reported below all come from one sample, sequenced in a study of blood T cell repertoires in COVID-19. TCRdb's table, derived via immunoSEQ multiplex PCR, lists solely in-frame clones and lacks some. The top ten hold approximately 4% of the sample, which has 100,000 to 150,000 clones, approximately 87% seen once. Sequenced sample: peripheral blood. These receptors came from a woman aged 55-69 years with acute or convalescent COVID-19.

J is TRBJ2-5 and V is TRBV5-1, with 7 bases fitting TRBD2. This CDR3 comprises 15 residues. The V and J ends lost 3 bases and 3 bases, in that order; junction bases with no gene match: 8. Per the germline V gene, CDR1 is SGHRS and CDR2 is YFSETQ. CDR3 sequence (DNA): TGCGCCAGCAGCTCCCGCGGGGGTCCCGAAGAGACCCAGTACTTC. It codes for CASSSRGGPEETQYF.

This rearrangement joins TRBV5-4 to TRBJ2-2; D ambiguous. Germline lookup yields CDR1 SGHNT and CDR2 YYREEE (reference sequence). The length of the CDR3 is 15 residues. The V and J ends lost 0 bases and 1 base respectively, with 7 bases between them. The CDR3: CASSLDSLNTGELFF. The CDR3 nucleotides are TGTGCCAGCAGCTTGGACAGCTTGAACACCGGGGAGCTGTTTTTT.

The rearrangement links TRBV5-1 to TRBJ1-1; TRBD1 agrees at 11 bases. CDR3 length: 16 amino acids. Germline CDR1 reads SGHRS; CDR2 reads YFSETQ. V lost 4 bases and J lost 0; bases outside the gene matches: 5. CDR3 amino acids: CASSLGQGALNTEAFF. The CDR3 nucleotides are TGCGCCAGCAGCCTCGGACAGGGGGCCCTGAACACTGAAGCTTTCTTT. Drawing the rest from reference TRBV5-1 and TRBJ1-1, the complete variable domain is KAGVTQTPRYLIKTRGQQVTLSCSPISGHRSVSWYQQTPGQGLQFLFEYFSETQRNKGNFPGRFSGRQFSNSRSEMNVSTLELGDSALYLCASSLGQGALNTEAFFGQGTRLTVV.

J is TRBJ1-1 and V is TRBV5-5; D is possibly TRBD1 (5 bases). Germline assignment: CDR1 SGHKS and CDR2 YYEKEE (reference sequence). The V gene lost 0 bases and the J gene lost 13 bases, with 19 bases spanning the gap. The CDR3 spans 14 residues. Written as DNA, the CDR3 is TGTGCCAGCAGCTTGGTAGGGGTTGTATCCATGGATTTCTTT. Translation gives CASSLVGVVSMDFF.

The rearrangement joins TRBV10-1 to TRBJ1-5, with 7 positions matching TRBD1. V trimming: 1 base; J trimming: 5 bases; junction bases outside the gene matches: 17. The CDR3 contains 19 residues. Germline V CDR1 and CDR2: WNHNN, SYGVQD (reference sequence). The CDR3 is CASSEFYRRRGGHDQPQHF. The CDR3 region has the DNA TGCGCCAGCAGTGAGTTTTATAGGCGCAGAGGGGGCCACGATCAGCCCCAGCATTTT.

This clone was counted only a few times. This sequence joins TRBV5-1 and TRBJ1-1; D not certain. Trimming removed 3 bases at V and 0 bases at J, with 15 bases between. CDR3 length: 16 residues. Looked up from germline, CDR1 is SGHRS and CDR2 is YFSETQ. CDR3 in amino acids: CASSWDLGGVNTEAFF. CDR3 bases: TGCGCCAGCAGCTGGGATTTAGGAGGTGTGAACACTGAAGCTTTCTTT.

The chain uses TRBV14 and TRBJ2-7; D not resolved. The CDR3 is made up of 13 amino acids. In germline, CDR1 is SGHDN, CDR2 FVKESK. Trimming took off 4 bases at V and 6 bases at J, with 13 bases between the two ends. The CDR3 DNA follows: TGTGCCAGCAGCCTACTTACCCCCGGCGAGCAGTACTTC. Its translation is CASSLLTPGEQYF.

Only one count was recorded for this clone. This chain uses TRBV9 with TRBJ2-1; D gene unclear. The CDR3 is 14 residues long. Trimming removed 1 base at V and 8 bases at J, with 13 bases between. CDR1 is SGDLS, CDR2 YYNGEE, per germline. The CDR3 here is CASSVLTSGDEQFF. The CDR3 coding sequence is TGTGCCAGCAGCGTACTGACTTCCGGCGATGAGCAGTTCTTC.

J is TRBJ1-5 and V is TRBV19, with no clear D. V was cut by 5 bases and J by 7 bases, with 15 bases left in between. CDR3 size: 14 residues. From germline, CDR1 is LNHDA and CDR2 SQIVND (reference sequence). DNA for the CDR3: TGTGCCAGTAGTGGAGGGTCACTGCAACAGCCCCAGCATTTT. Its translation is CASSGGSLQQPQHF.

The V call is TRBV19, the J call TRBJ1-1; no reliable D call. V shed 1 base and J shed 3 bases, with 6 bases lying between them. Germline V gives CDR1 LNHDA, CDR2 SQIVND (reference sequence). CDR3 length: 13 amino acids. CDR3 DNA sequence: TGTGCCAGTAGTATAGGGGCCTACACTGAAGCTTTCTTT. It translates to CASSIGAYTEAFF.

The V and J genes are TRBV11-2 and TRBJ2-5; D gene ambiguous. Trimming pared 2 bases from V and 2 bases from J, leaving 12 bases between. Germline values: CDR1 SGHAT, CDR2 FQNNGV. CDR3 size: 15 residues. The CDR3 nucleotides read TGTGCCAGCAGCTTAAGTCTAGGAGCGCAAGAGACCCAGTACTTC. Its translation is CASSLSLGAQETQYF.

The chain links TRBV19 to TRBJ1-4, with no clear D. Germline CDR1 reads LNHDA; CDR2 reads SQIVND (reference sequence). The CDR3 is 16 amino acids. The V end was cut by 6 bases, the J end by 5 bases, with 19 bases between. The CDR3 DNA sequence: TGTGCCAGTAGCAATAGGGAGCAACGACTGAATGAAAAACTGTTTTTT. Amino acid sequence: CASSNREQRLNEKLFF.

This chain connects TRBV12-3 or TRBV12-4 to TRBJ2-7, with D uncertain. CDR3 length equals 12 residues. V was shortened by 1 base and J by 6 bases, with 7 bases between the two germline ends. CDR3 region: CASSLGPGEQYV. DNA for the CDR3: TGTGCCAGCAGTTTAGGGCCTGGCGAGCAGTACGTC.

The V gene is TRBV18, the J gene TRBJ1-4; the D gene is possibly TRBD1 (5 bases). Germline loops: CDR1 KGHSH, CDR2 LQKENI. V dropped 5 bases and J dropped 7 bases, with 20 bases sitting between them. This CDR3 comprises 16 residues. CDR3 in amino acids: CASSSEMGRDLEKLFF. CDR3 DNA: TGTGCCAGCTCATCAGAGATGGGCAGGGATCTTGAAAAACTGTTTTTT.

The chain recombines TRBV7-2 with TRBJ2-7; tentatively, D is TRBD2 (6 bases). V lost 5 bases, J lost 5 bases, and 16 bases lay in between. Germline V lookup: CDR1 SGHTA, CDR2 FQGNSA. CDR3 length: 14 amino acids. CDR3 sequence: CASSLQEGLNEQYF. The CDR3 nucleotides are TGTGCCAGCAGCCTCCAGGAGGGCCTCAACGAGCAGTACTTC. The full variable domain, completed using reference TRBV7-2 and TRBJ2-7, is GAGVSQSPSNKVTEKGKDVELRCDPISGHTALYWYRQSLGQGLEFLIYFQGNSAPDKSGLPSDRFSAERTGGSVSTLTIQRTQQEDSAVYLCASSLQEGLNEQYFGPGTRLTVT.

The CDR3 DNA sequence: TGTGCCAGCAGTTTCTCTCAGAAAGAGACCCAGTACTTC. Translation: CASSFSQKETQYF. This chain links TRBV28 with TRBJ2-5; unclear D gene. This CDR3 contains 13 residues. The V end was cut by 3 bases, the J end by 3 bases, with 8 bases between. Germline-derived CDR1 and CDR2 are MDHEN and SYDVKM.

The V and J genes are TRBV6-5 and TRBJ1-3; D may be TRBD1 (6 bases). In germline, CDR1 is MNHEY, CDR2 SVGAGI. Trimming removed 7 bases at V and 4 bases at J, with 14 bases between. The CDR3 extends over 14 amino acids. The chain's CDR3 is CASISGTSGNTIYF. CDR3 nucleotide sequence: TGTGCCAGCATTTCCGGGACAAGCGGAAACACCATATATTTT.

The CDR3 protein is CASSLTRSRTEAFF. The CDR3 coding sequence is TGTGCCAGCAGCTTGACGAGGTCAAGGACTGAAGCTTTCTTT. The V gene is TRBV5-5, the J gene TRBJ1-1; unclear D gene. The germline CDR1 and CDR2 sequences are SGHKS and YYEKEE (reference sequence). Deletions cut 1 base from V and 5 bases from J, with 12 bases between. The CDR3 consists of 14 residues.